The 27 T cell receptor beta chains below were found in one sample sequenced in a study of T-cell memory formation after mild COVID-19. TCRdb used MiXCR to reprocess the 5' RACE reads, holding one entry per CDR3 protein. The sample holds roughly 370,000 distinct CDR3 sequences, roughly 15% seen once. The specimen was PBMCs or a T cell subset sorted from them (not recorded which). Receptor source: a man younger than 35 who had mild COVID-19 (a few samples of this study predate the infection). Cell type and time point are not known.

The chain links TRBV6-5 to TRBJ2-1; D could derive from TRBD1 or TRBD2 (6 bases each). The CDR3 has 16 amino acids. V was trimmed by 0 bases and J by 4 bases, leaving 13 bases between them. Germline V gives CDR1 MNHEY, CDR2 SVGAGI. Here the CDR3 reads CASSYSPGEVYNEQFF. For the CDR3, the DNA is TGTGCCAGCAGTTACTCGCCAGGGGAGGTATACAATGAGCAGTTCTTC.

This clonotype has more than one count but fewer than ten. The rearrangement uses TRBV28 and TRBJ2-7; either TRBD1 or TRBD2 may supply D (5 bases each). This CDR3 spans 16 amino acids. Trimming took off 2 bases at V and 0 bases at J, with 14 bases between the two ends. Looked up from germline, CDR1 is MDHEN and CDR2 is SYDVKM. CDR3 region: CASSLGSRDSSYEQYV. CDR3 DNA sequence: TGTGCCAGCAGTTTAGGGAGCAGGGATTCCTCCTACGAGCAGTACGTC.

The rearrangement uses TRBV6-5 and TRBJ1-4; D remains unclear. V gave up 5 bases and J gave up 10 bases, with 17 bases separating them. Germline V gives CDR1 MNHEY, CDR2 SVGAGI. This CDR3 is 14 amino acids long. CDR3 region: CASSQTNLKGKLFF. The CDR3 nucleotides read TGTGCCAGCAGTCAGACTAATCTGAAGGGAAAACTGTTTTTT.

The chain employs TRBV4-1 and TRBJ2-3; TRBD2 might be the D (6 bases). This CDR3 region has 16 residues. Per germline, CDR1 MGHRA and CDR2 YSYEKL. V was clipped by 4 bases and J by 2 bases, with 16 bases between them. CDR3 in amino acids: CASSRKVGGTTDTQYF. CDR3 nucleotides: TGCGCCAGCAGCCGGAAAGTAGGAGGGACCACAGATACGCAGTATTTT.

The V gene is TRBV7-9, the J gene TRBJ2-3; TRBD1 matches 7 bases. This CDR3 spans 17 amino acids. CDR1 and CDR2 from the germline V gene are SEHNR and FQNEAQ (reference sequence). The junction had 11 bases not matched to a gene; V was cut back by 0 bases and J by 5 bases. In DNA, the CDR3 is TGTGCCAGCAGCTTAGCCTTGACAGGGACCTCAGGAGATACGCAGTATTTT. Encoded protein: CASSLALTGTSGDTQYF. The complete variable domain, with remaining parts taken from reference TRBV7-9 and TRBJ2-3, reads DTGVSQNPRHKITKRGQNVTFRCDPISEHNRLYWYRQTLGQGPEFLTYFQNEAQLEKSRLLSDRFSAERPKGSFSTLEIQRTEQGDSAMYLCASSLALTGTSGDTQYFGPGTRLTVL.

In DNA, the CDR3 is TGTGCCACCAGCAGAGGGGAGCTAAGGGAGCAGTACTTC. It yields the protein CATSRGELREQYF. This sequence joins TRBV15 and TRBJ2-7, with D tentatively TRBD2 (5 bases). V was clipped by 1 base and J by 7 bases, with 11 bases between them. Germline CDR1 and CDR2: LNHNV and YYDKDF (reference sequence). The CDR3 is made up of 13 amino acids.

The rearrangement links TRBV11-2 to TRBJ2-5, with D perhaps TRBD1 (6 bases). The CDR3 length is 14 residues. V lost 5 bases to trimming and J lost 2 bases, with 12 bases between them. The germline V gene has CDR1 SGHAT and CDR2 FQNNGV. The DNA of the CDR3 is TGTGCCAGCAGCCGAGACAGGTCTCAAGAGACCCAGTACTTC. Translating it yields CASSRDRSQETQYF.

This clonotype was counted only a few times. The chain combines TRBV7-8 with TRBJ2-1, with no clear D. The CDR3 totals 12 residues. V was trimmed by 2 bases and J by 6 bases, leaving 5 bases between them. CDR1 and CDR2 from the germline V gene are SGHVS and FQNEAQ. This CDR3 is CASSLMLNEQFF. CDR3 nucleotide sequence: TGTGCCAGCAGCTTAATGCTCAATGAGCAGTTCTTC.

The genes are TRBV5-1 and TRBJ2-2, with 10 bases fitting TRBD1. The CDR3 contains 16 residues. Germline V gene lookup returns CDR1 SGHRS and CDR2 YFSETQ. J lost 7 bases, V lost 0 bases, and 6 bases had no gene match. This CDR3 reads CASSLVGQGEVGELFF. CDR3 coding DNA: TGCGCCAGCAGCTTGGTCGGACAGGGGGAAGTCGGGGAGCTGTTTTTT.

The chain joins TRBV7-3 to TRBJ2-2; TRBD1 is a possible D gene (6 bases). This CDR3 contains 17 residues. The V end was cut by 4 bases, the J end by 6 bases, with 21 bases between. Germline-derived CDR1 and CDR2 are SGHTA and FQGTGA. CDR3 bases: TGTGCCAGCAGCTGGGGGACATCTTGGGGGTCCCCCGGGGAGCTGTTTTTT. Its translation is CASSWGTSWGSPGELFF.

This clonotype was counted between two and nine times. V usage is TRBV12-3 or TRBV12-4 and J usage is TRBJ2-5; D not certain. This CDR3 is 11 amino acids long. Deletions cut 8 bases from V and 3 bases from J, with 7 bases between. The CDR3 here is CASGREETQYF. As DNA, the CDR3 is TGTGCCAGCGGCCGAGAAGAGACCCAGTACTTC.

The chain couples TRBV5-1 to TRBJ2-5, with D possibly matching TRBD2 (5 bases). Per the germline V gene, CDR1 is SGHRS and CDR2 is YFSETQ. The V end lost 2 bases, the J end lost 2 bases, and 16 bases lay between the germline ends. CDR3 length: 16 residues. CDR3 residues: CASSFFQRTQQETQYF. CDR3 in DNA: TGCGCCAGCAGCTTCTTTCAGCGGACCCAGCAAGAGACCCAGTACTTC.

This clonotype has at least ten counts. This chain connects TRBV11-2 to TRBJ2-1, with 8 bases identical to TRBD2. Germline V CDR1 and CDR2: SGHAT, FQNNGV. The CDR3 is 17 amino acids. The V and J ends lost 5 bases and 4 bases, in that order; junction bases with no gene match: 13. The CDR3 sequence: CASSPGRGVQRYNEQFF. The DNA of the CDR3 is TGTGCCAGCAGCCCCGGGAGGGGCGTCCAGCGGTACAATGAGCAGTTCTTC.

This clonotype was counted many times. V gene TRBV7-2 combines with J gene TRBJ2-1; D tentatively reads TRBD1 or TRBD2 (5 bases each). Germline CDR1 is SGHTA and CDR2 is FQGNSA. V gave up 5 bases and J gave up 7 bases, with 18 bases separating them. CDR3 length: 15 amino acids. The CDR3 DNA reads as TGTGCCAGCAGCCGCGGGCAGGGCTCTACAAATGAGCAGTTCTTC. Translating gives CASSRGQGSTNEQFF. The entire variable domain, with the rest obtained from reference TRBV7-2 and TRBJ2-1, is as follows: GAGVSQSPSNKVTEKGKDVELRCDPISGHTALYWYRQSLGQGLEFLIYFQGNSAPDKSGLPSDRFSAERTGGSVSTLTIQRTQQEDSAVYLCASSRGQGSTNEQFFGPGTRLTVL.

V usage is TRBV29-1 and J usage is TRBJ2-2, with D perhaps TRBD2 (5 bases). This CDR3 region has 15 residues. V gave up 0 bases and J gave up 8 bases, with 16 bases separating them. Germline V gives CDR1 SQVTM, CDR2 ANQGSEA. The CDR3 is CSVEDLGLGRGELFF. The CDR3 bases are TGCAGCGTTGAAGATCTTGGACTGGGTCGAGGGGAGCTGTTTTTT.

Only a few counts were recorded for this clonotype. The CDR3 DNA reads as TGTGCCAGCAGTTACTACAGGGCAGATACGCAGTATTTT. Translated, it gives CASSYYRADTQYF. The chain couples TRBV6-5 to TRBJ2-3; weak D call: TRBD1 (6 bases). Germline values: CDR1 MNHEY, CDR2 SVGAGI. V lost 1 base, J lost 4 bases, and 6 bases lay in between. The CDR3 extends over 13 amino acids.

This clonotype was found many times. V usage is TRBV7-8 and J usage is TRBJ2-3; 12 nucleotides align to TRBD2. The V segment lost 5 bases and the J segment 1 base; nucleotides outside the gene matches: 16. CDR1 and CDR2 from the germline V gene are SGHVS and FQNEAQ. The CDR3 runs 20 residues. The CDR3 here is CASSHRRGASGGARTDTQYF. CDR3 nucleotides: TGTGCCAGCAGCCACCGGCGAGGGGCTAGCGGGGGGGCACGCACAGATACGCAGTATTTT.

The chain is built from TRBV4-1 and TRBJ2-2; 10 nucleotides align to TRBD2. With 1 base clipped from V and 6 bases from J, the junction kept 8 bases outside the gene matches. Germline loops: CDR1 MGHRA, CDR2 YSYEKL. CDR3 length: 17 residues. The CDR3 loop reads CASSQVRGLAYAGELFF. The CDR3, as DNA: TGCGCCAGCAGCCAAGTTAGGGGACTAGCGTACGCCGGGGAGCTGTTTTTT.

The V gene is TRBV6-2 or TRBV6-3, the J gene TRBJ1-5; 9 bases fit TRBD1. Germline CDR1 is MNHEY and CDR2 is SVGEGT. The CDR3 runs to 19 residues. V was clipped by 5 bases and J by 3 bases; unmatched bases: 17. In nucleotides, the CDR3 is TGTGCCAGCAGTAGCCGCAAAAACAGGGGGCGGAATAACAATCAGCCCCAGCATTTT. Residues: CASSSRKNRGRNNNQPQHF.

This clonotype occurred a few times. The chain has TRBV2 and TRBJ2-7; D ambiguous. Between the trimmed V and J ends, which lost 3 bases and 4 bases, there was a span of 7 bases. Germline V lookup: CDR1 SNHLY, CDR2 FYNNEI. The CDR3 is made up of 12 amino acids. CDR3: CASSDFAYEQYF. The CDR3 bases are TGTGCCAGCAGTGACTTTGCTTACGAGCAGTACTTC. Together with reference TRBV2 and TRBJ2-7, the CDR3 gives the full variable domain: EPEVTQTPSHQVTQMGQEVILRCVPISNHLYFYWYRQILGQKVEFLVSFYNNEISEKSEIFDDQFSVERPDGSNFTLKIRSTKLEDSAMYFCASSDFAYEQYFGPGTRLTVT.

This clonotype was seen only a few times. The V call is TRBV7-2, the J call TRBJ1-4; D is undetermined. V was pared by 5 bases and J by 6 bases, with 10 bases between. This CDR3 is 13 amino acids long. The germline gives CDR1 SGHTA, CDR2 FQGNSA. For the CDR3, the DNA is TGTGCCAGCAGCCAGGAGCTTTATGAAAAACTGTTTTTT. The encoded protein is CASSQELYEKLFF.

The chain uses TRBV6-1 and TRBJ2-7; 7 bases align to TRBD1. Unmatched junction bases numbered 3, after V lost 1 base and J lost 6 bases. The CDR3 consists of 13 residues. The V gene's germline CDR1 is MNHNS and CDR2 SASEGT. The DNA for the CDR3 is TGTGCCAGCAGTGAAGGACAGGGTACCGAGCAGTACGTC. Translation: CASSEGQGTEQYV.

This chain links TRBV12-3 or TRBV12-4 with TRBJ1-4; D is ambiguous. V was clipped by 2 bases and J by 8 bases, with 6 bases between them. The CDR3 length is 12 residues. CDR3 DNA: TGTGCCAGCAGTTTAATGGGGGAAAAACTGTTTTTT. This encodes CASSLMGEKLFF.

A few counts support this clonotype. The chain couples TRBV5-1 to TRBJ1-2, with TRBD1 as a possible D gene (6 bases). The CDR3 has 16 amino acids. Germline V CDR1 and CDR2: SGHRS, YFSETQ. V was pared by 3 bases and J by 6 bases, with 21 bases between. CDR3 in amino acids: CASSSQASRGENGYTF. The CDR3 nucleotides are TGCGCCAGCAGCTCCCAGGCATCGAGGGGGGAAAATGGCTACACCTTC.

This clonotype was counted between two and nine times. The rearrangement joins TRBV19 to TRBJ2-6; a weak D match, TRBD1 (5 bases). Trimming took 7 bases from V and 2 from J, leaving 9 bases between them. The CDR3 is 14 amino acids. Germline CDR1 is LNHDA and CDR2 is SQIVND (reference sequence). CDR3 nucleotide sequence: TGTGCCAGTACCAGGGTGGCTGGGGCCAACGTCCTGACTTTC. This encodes CASTRVAGANVLTF. Full variable domain (rest looked up from reference TRBV19 and TRBJ2-6): DGGITQSPKYLFRKEGQNVTLSCEQNLNHDAMYWYRQDPGQGLRLIYYSQIVNDFQKGDIAEGYSVSREKKESFPLTVTSAQKNPTAFYLCASTRVAGANVLTFGAGSRLTVL.

This clonotype was detected many times. The chain carries TRBV7-9 and TRBJ2-7; D remains unclear. The CDR3 is made up of 12 amino acids. V lost 5 bases, J lost 1 base, and 6 bases lay in between. Germline values: CDR1 SEHNR, CDR2 FQNEAQ (reference sequence). CDR3 amino acids: CASSPGSYEQYF. The CDR3 coding sequence is TGTGCCAGCAGCCCCGGATCCTACGAGCAGTACTTC.

J is TRBJ1-4 and V is TRBV18; TRBD1 aligns across 8 bases. Germline CDR1 and CDR2: KGHSH and LQKENI. The CDR3 is 14 residues long. The V and J ends lost 5 bases and 7 bases, in that order; junction bases with no gene match: 6. CDR3 in amino acids: CASSRGQDPEKLFF. CDR3 coding DNA: TGTGCCAGCTCAAGGGGACAGGACCCTGAAAAACTGTTTTTT.